The present TCR beta chain was sequenced within a study of T-cell reconstitution after alpha-beta-depleted transplantation in children. Study-level findings and limits: When one year had passed after transplant, most T-cell counts and diversity came from newly produced T cells. Where alpha-beta T cells came from about two months after transplant was reportedly several hundred expanded graft clones. Surviving recipient T cells and thymic progenitors produced the high day-60 TCRbeta diversity seen in some patients.

Using unique molecular identifiers, the investigators prepared the TCRbeta library. From the PCR reads, TCRdb called clonotypes with MiXCR, one entry per CDR3 protein. The sample carries roughly 790,000 distinct CDR3 sequences, approximately 15% recorded once. This CDR3 region has 14 residues. Germline assignment: CDR1 SGHRS and CDR2 YFSETQ. V was trimmed by 0 bases and J by 8 bases, leaving 11 bases between them. This clonotype was seen only a few times. Its target is unknown. This TCR was sampled from a male patient younger than 18 who had a stem cell transplant for acute lymphoblastic leukemia, so the T cells may come from the graft donor. V is TRBV5-1 and J is TRBJ1-4; D gene unclear. The input for sequencing was PBMCs, mostly from graft donor cells, taken 360 days after TCRalphabeta/CD19-depleted stem cell transplant. The CDR3 sequence: CASSLVGVREKLFF. The CDR3 coding sequence is TGCGCCAGCAGCTTGGTGGGCGTCCGCGAAAAACTGTTTTTT. The full variable domain, its missing parts supplied by reference TRBV5-1 and TRBJ1-4, is KAGVTQTPRYLIKTRGQQVTLSCSPISGHRSVSWYQQTPGQGLQFLFEYFSETQRNKGNFPGRFSGRQFSNSRSEMNVSTLELGDSALYLCASSLVGVREKLFFGSGTQLSVL.